The T cell receptor beta chain described here comes from a study of beta chain features in type 1 diabetes listed by TCRdb under 2018. Broadly, across the study: Patients and healthy donors did not differ in mean age, gender distribution, total cell number or subset yield. Across all samples, about 110 million sorted cells were examined, and cell number per subset correlated strongly with RNA yield. The study compared TCRB repertoires of sorted circulating CD4+ T cell subsets between recently diagnosed type 1 diabetes patients and matched healthy donors. Regulatory and stem cell-like memory subsets were obtained from only 8 patients and about eight healthy donors, while naive and central memory subsets were obtained from all 30 or so donors.

The entire isolated RNA was reverse transcribed using the High Capacity cDNA Reverse Transcription Kit, and thus expressed TCRB transcripts were sequenced. Naive, central memory and regulatory T cell samples underwent deep immunoSEQ sequencing, averaging about 3.3 million total reads per sample. Sorted cells were lysed in RLT buffer and RNA was extracted with DNase-treated RNeasy Micro or Mini kits, depending on cell number. Each cell subset was processed separately to prevent cross-contamination, with patient and healthy donor samples processed together. The immunoSEQ multiplex PCR was used to amplify TCRB sequences from cDNA, generating 87-bp fragments that spanned the CDR3 region. Sequencing of the amplicons was performed on the Illumina HiSeq platform. Regarding the original processing steps: Synthetic template baselines were used to correct PCR bias computationally, reads within Hamming distance 2 were collapsed, and singletons that could not be merged were discarded. Reads were aligned against IMGT so that V, D and J genes, CDR3 length and insertions or deletions at six rearrangement sites could be assigned. Within each subset, clonotype counts were normalized to the number of sorted cells before true diversity and Gini coefficients were calculated with the tcR R package. The overlap coefficient, calculated on TCRB nucleotide sequences, was used to measure repertoire sharing. TCRdb re-hosts the immuneACCESS table, in-frame sequences only. Its copies lack some clones; in the studies checked, an unresolved V gene accounts for under half of them, and the cause for the rest is not known. Clone size and V and J calls were adopted from that table, with D and trimming inferred from the DNA. In all, the sample holds almost 350,000 clones, and roughly 8% of those were seen once. The top ten hold approximately 0.44% of the sample.

A single peripheral blood draw of approximately 120 mL on average was collected from each donor into heparinised tubes. Using a panel that included CD45RO, CCR7, CD25, CD127, CD95 and CD27, naive, central memory, regulatory and stem cell-like memory CD4+ T cells were sorted on a BD FACSAria II. All sorted populations exceeded 95% purity. Right away, PBMCs were isolated by Lymphoprep density gradient centrifugation and were stained directly, with no culture step. Samples were stained and sorted in pairs, with one healthy donor and one patient per experiment, so that batch effects were minimized. Broad study findings and their caveats: Because cDNA was sequenced instead of genomic DNA, highly expressing activated cells could be over-represented, though the groups showed no difference in activation or CD3 levels. Type 1 diabetes patients showed a moderate but significant shortening of TCRB CDR3 length in all four CD4+ subsets. At VDJ recombination sites, type 1 diabetes patients had fewer insertions and more deleted nucleotides, which implies abnormalities in thymic rearrangement. Shorter templates might be favored by PCR, yet because patient and control samples were amplified and corrected together, any such skew would affect both groups equally. HLA sub-analyses involved small numbers of individuals, so any influence of HLA type on TCRB rearrangement remained unresolved. Naive, central memory and regulatory TCRB repertoires appeared to be more similar among patients than among healthy donors.

Worth noting for this clone: Its antigen remains unidentified. It has no much larger one-base neighbor in the sample; base qualities were not kept.

From cysteine to phenylalanine, the CDR3 is 14 amino acids long. Only the CDR3 region is kept as DNA, spanning 42 bases read in frame from base 1. CDR1 and CDR2 are read off the germline V gene as SGHDT and YYEEEE. Trimming at the junction amounts to 4 bases on V and 0 bases on J, and the germline ends lie 8 bases apart. The sequencing input was central memory CD4+ T cells from blood. The source of this sequence is a young woman in good health. The V and J genes are TRBV5-6 and TRBJ1-3; there is no confident call for the D gene. CDR3 loop: CASSKLSSGNTIYF. The DNA reads TGTGCCAGCAGCAAGCTGAGCTCTGGAAACACCATATATTTT.